A selection of T cell receptor beta chains follows, all from one sample in a study of metastatic and nonmetastatic thyroid tumors. TCRdb reprocessed the PCR reads using MiXCR. The profile shows about 40,000 clones, more than 25% of them singletons. What was sequenced was blood. All receptors come from a male donor with papillary thyroid cancer or a benign thyroid nodule (not recorded which). Some clones in this sample may be carry-over from other donors' samples. Each CDR3 is given with its conserved first and last residue. D genes are given only for firm matches. The size of a clone is reported for some rows only, either as once, few or many, or as a class for expanded clones.

-	-	TRBV7-8	TRBJ2-3	CASSLALGTDTQYF	TGTGCCAGCAGCTTAGCGCTGGGCACAGATACGCAGTATTTT
-	-	TRBV7-9	TRBJ1-2	CASSLAGCIYGYTF	TGCGCCAGCAGCTTGGCAGGGTGTATCTATGGCTACACCTTC
many	-	TRBV5-8	TRBJ1-2	CASSRDGRYGYTF	TGTGCCAGCAGCCGGGACGGACGCTATGGCTACACCTTC
few	TRBD1	TRBV30	TRBJ1-6	CAWSWTGKGGDSPLHF	TGTGCCTGGAGTTGGACAGGGAAGGGGGGAGATTCACCCCTCCACTTT
many	TRBD2	TRBV6-4	TRBJ2-3	CASSALSGGATDTQYF	TGTGCCAGCAGTGCTTTGAGCGGGGGGGCTACAGATACGCAGTATTTT
-	TRBD2	TRBV20-1	TRBJ2-7	CSAEGERESYEQYF	TGCAGTGCCGAAGGAGAGCGGGAGTCTTACGAGCAGTACTTC
-	-	TRBV20-1	TRBJ2-1	CSARVVGSYNEQFF	TGCAGTGCTAGAGTCGTGGGCTCCTACAATGAGCAGTTCTTC
-	-	TRBV4-3	TRBJ1-4	CASSQRGANEKLFF	TGCGCCAGCAGCCAAAGGGGGGCTAATGAAAAACTGTTTTTT
-	-	TRBV14	TRBJ2-6	CASSPKLQQGFFSTVANVLTF	TGTGCCAGCAGCCCGAAATTACAACAGGGTTTTTTCTCTACTGTGGCCAACGTCCTGACTTTC
-	-	TRBV11-2	TRBJ1-5	CASSSSAGNSNQPQHF	TGTGCCAGCAGCTCTTCGGCGGGAAATAGCAATCAGCCCCAGCATTTT
-	-	TRBV6-1	TRBJ2-7	CASSTKGWGEQYF	TGTGCCAGCAGTACAAAAGGGTGGGGGGAGCAGTACTTC
-	-	TRBV20-1	TRBJ2-3	CCATGEGRLGTQYF	TGCTGTGCGACCGGGGAAGGGAGGCTGGGTACGCAGTATTTT
medium-sized	-	TRBV6-1	TRBJ1-1	CASHRVSGNTEAFF	TGTGCCAGTCACAGGGTCTCGGGAAACACTGAAGCTTTCTTT
-	TRBD2	TRBV12-3/TRBV12-4	TRBJ2-1	CASRDGGGGACYNEQFF	TGTGCCAGCAGGGATGGGGGCGGGGGGGCGTGCTACAATGAGCAGTTCTTC
many	-	TRBV6-1	TRBJ2-3	CASMREGGIADTQYF	TGTGCCAGCATGAGGGAAGGGGGGATTGCAGATACGCAGTATTTT
many	-	TRBV19	TRBJ1-5	CASSIVFGGQPQHF	TGTGCCAGTAGTATAGTCTTCGGTGGTCAGCCCCAGCATTTT
many	TRBD1	TRBV9	TRBJ2-4	CASSVEGTGNIQYF	TGTGCCAGCAGCGTAGAGGGGACAGGCAACATTCAGTACTTC
many	-	TRBV14	TRBJ2-2	CASSQYSGELFF	TGTGCCAGCAGCCAATACTCCGGGGAGCTGTTTTTT
-	-	TRBV11-1	TRBJ2-6	CASSPTNSIRRSGANVLTF	TGTGCCAGCAGCCCAACCAATAGCATTCGACGCTCTGGGGCCAACGTCCTGACTTTC
many	-	TRBV3-1	TRBJ2-7	CASSPQGNEQYF	TGTGCCAGCAGCCCACAGGGAAACGAGCAGTACTTC
-	-	TRBV6-1	TRBJ1-1	CASSERTRNTEAFF	TGTGCCAGCAGTGAACGTACCAGGAACACTGAAGCTTTCTTT
many	TRBD2	TRBV2	TRBJ2-7	CASKDGGAGYEQYF	TGTGCCAGCAAGGACGGGGGGGCCGGATACGAGCAGTACTTC